These T cell receptor beta chains were read from a single sample in a study of blood T cell repertoires in COVID-19. Data came from immunoSEQ multiplex PCR; TCRdb stores just in-frame clones and leaves some out. The table shows fewer than 85,000 clones, with 90% occurring only once. The sequencing input was peripheral blood. These receptors all stem from a woman aged 45-65 years in a cohort sampled during active COVID-19. Each CDR3 is given with its conserved first and last residue. D genes are given only for firm matches. Clone size appears in some rows only: once, few, many, or a class for an expanded clone.

clone_size,j_call,d_call,v_call,cdr3_nt,cdr3_aa
-,TRBJ2-4,-,TRBV5-1,TGCGCCAGCAGCTTGTTCGGGGAGTTACTAGCCAAAAACATTCAGTACTTC,CASSLFGELLAKNIQYF
-,TRBJ2-7,-,TRBV30,TGTGCCTGCCTAGGGACTGATAGATCCTACGAGCAGTACTTC,CACLGTDRSYEQYF
-,TRBJ2-3,-,TRBV7-6,TGTGCCAGCAGCTCCCCCGGAGGGCGCACAGATACGCAGTATTTT,CASSSPGGRTDTQYF
-,TRBJ1-1,-,TRBV19,TGTGCCAGTAGTACTGCTACAGTCAACACTGAAGCTTTCTTT,CASSTATVNTEAFF
-,TRBJ2-7,-,TRBV28,TGTGCCAGCACGGAGGGGTCGATATACGAGCAGTACTTC,CASTEGSIYEQYF
-,TRBJ1-5,TRBD1,TRBV28,TGTGCCAGCAGTTATCCCGCAACAGGGGGCAGTCAGCCCCAGCATTTT,CASSYPATGGSQPQHF
once,TRBJ1-3,-,TRBV18,TGTGCCAGCTCAGAAACGAGCTCTGGAAACACCATATATTTT,CASSETSSGNTIYF
-,TRBJ2-1,TRBD1,TRBV5-1,TGCGCCACCCAGCCGGGACAGGGGATAGGCAATGAGCAGTTCTTC,CATQPGQGIGNEQFF
-,TRBJ2-3,-,TRBV28,TGTGCCAGCAGTTTACCAGGCAGGGGACCCAGCACAGATACGCAGTATTTT,CASSLPGRGPSTDTQYF
-,TRBJ1-2,-,TRBV27,TGTGCCAGCAGTAGGACAACCGGGGGCTACACCTTC,CASSRTTGGYTF
-,TRBJ2-2,-,TRBV29-1,TGCAGCGTTGAGCCCAGGGCCACCGGGGAGCTGTTTTTT,CSVEPRATGELFF
-,TRBJ2-3,-,TRBV12-3/TRBV12-4,TGTGCCAGCAGTTCTAGTGGAACGCAGTATTTT,CASSSSGTQYF
-,TRBJ2-5,-,TRBV18,TGTGCCAGCTCACCGAATCAACAGCTGTCCCAAGAGACCCAGTACTTC,CASSPNQQLSQETQYF
-,TRBJ1-5,-,TRBV28,TGTGCCAGCAGTTTGGGACAAAGCAATCAGCCCCAGCATTTT,CASSLGQSNQPQHF
-,TRBJ2-3,-,TRBV7-3,TGTGCCAGCAGCCCGGCAGGCCCAGATACGCAGTATTTT,CASSPAGPDTQYF
-,TRBJ2-7,-,TRBV7-8,TGTGCCAGCAGCCCCCAAGAGGGATACTGGAGCTCCTACGAGCAGTACTTC,CASSPQEGYWSSYEQYF
-,TRBJ2-3,TRBD2,TRBV4-1,TGCGCCAGCAGCCAAGATCGGAATAGCGGGAGGGAGGCAGATACGCAGTATTTT,CASSQDRNSGREADTQYF
once,TRBJ2-2,-,TRBV6-5,TGTGCCAGCAGCTTACAGGGCGCCGGGGAGCTGTTTTTT,CASSLQGAGELFF
-,TRBJ2-7,TRBD1,TRBV11-2,TGTGCCAGCAGCTTAGCGGGCACACAGGGGGAGCAGTACTTC,CASSLAGTQGEQYF
-,TRBJ2-5,TRBD2,TRBV28,TGTGCCAGCCTTACTAGCGGGGGACAAGAGACCCAGTACTTC,CASLTSGGQETQYF
once,TRBJ1-2,TRBD1,TRBV11-2,TGTGCCAGCAGCCCCTCTAAGGGACAGAAACTTTATGGCTACACCTTC,CASSPSKGQKLYGYTF
-,TRBJ2-3,TRBD2,TRBV5-1,TGCGCCAGCAGTTATAGCGGGAACCCCGGAGCTGATACGCAGTATTTT,CASSYSGNPGADTQYF
-,TRBJ2-1,TRBD1,TRBV5-1,TGCGCCAGCAGCGGACAGGGATACAATGAGCAGTTCTTC,CASSGQGYNEQFF
-,TRBJ1-4,-,TRBV2,TGTGCCAGCAGCCCGCTAACATCCAATCTGCAGGCAACTAATGAAAAACTGTTTTTT,CASSPLTSNLQATNEKLFF
-,TRBJ2-6,TRBD2,TRBV28,TGTGCCAGCTGCTTGGGTGGGGACGTGCGGGGGGGGGCCAACGTCCTGACTTTC,CASCLGGDVRGGANVLTF
once,TRBJ2-2,TRBD1,TRBV24-1,TGTGCCACCAGTATGACAGGGGGCTCCGGGGAGCTGTTTTTT,CATSMTGGSGELFF
-,TRBJ2-1,TRBD2,TRBV7-7,TGTGCCAGCAGCTTAGGAGGGACTAGCGACAATGAGCAGTTCTTC,CASSLGGTSDNEQFF
-,TRBJ1-2,TRBD1,TRBV24-1,TGTGCCACCAGTGAAGAGGGACAGCCACCCTATGGCTACACCTTC,CATSEEGQPPYGYTF
-,TRBJ1-2,TRBD1,TRBV15,TGTGCCACCAGCAGAGATAAGACAGGGGGCCATGGCTACACCTTC,CATSRDKTGGHGYTF
-,TRBJ1-2,-,TRBV7-9,TGTGCCAGCAGCCCGGGGAGGGAGTCTGGCTACACCTTC,CASSPGRESGYTF
once,TRBJ1-2,TRBD1,TRBV30,TGTGCCTGGAGTGTACAGGGGGCCTATGGCTACACCTTC,CAWSVQGAYGYTF
-,TRBJ2-4,TRBD2,TRBV28,TGTGCCAGCAAGAACCTCACCCCCGGGGGGGTAGCCAAAAACATTCAGTACTTC,CASKNLTPGGVAKNIQYF
-,TRBJ2-3,-,TRBV6-5,TGTGCCAGCAGCCGATTACTAGCACCGGCAGATACGCAGTATTTT,CASSRLLAPADTQYF
-,TRBJ2-5,TRBD1,TRBV18,TGTGCCAGCTCACCAGGGCGACAGGGGATTTGGGAGACCCAGTACTTC,CASSPGRQGIWETQYF
-,TRBJ1-1,-,TRBV28,TGTGCCAGCAATGAGGCCTTGAACACTGAAGCTTTCTTT,CASNEALNTEAFF
-,TRBJ1-5,-,TRBV18,TGTGCCAGCTCACCGAAAAGGGAGGTTGACAATCAGCCCCAGCATTTT,CASSPKREVDNQPQHF
-,TRBJ2-3,TRBD1,TRBV29-1,TGCAGCGGGTGGGTCCAGGACAGGGGGCAAGATACGCAGTATTTT,CSGWVQDRGQDTQYF
-,TRBJ2-1,-,TRBV25-1,TGTGCCAGCAGCGGATTGGAGGGGGCAGGAGATGAGCAGTTCTTC,CASSGLEGAGDEQFF
-,TRBJ1-2,TRBD1,TRBV6-5,TGTGCCAGCAGTCGACAGGGAAACTATGGCTACACCTTC,CASSRQGNYGYTF
-,TRBJ2-2,TRBD2,TRBV4-1,TGCGCCAGCAGCCAAGTGGCGGGAGTTGAAACCGGGGAGCTGTTTTTT,CASSQVAGVETGELFF
-,TRBJ1-4,-,TRBV27,TGTGCCAGCAGTCAGTTTTCGGGGGAGGGAGTTGAAAAACTGTTTTTT,CASSQFSGEGVEKLFF
-,TRBJ1-2,TRBD1,TRBV18,TGTGCCAGCTCACGTGGACAGGTAAACGACTATGGCTACACCTTC,CASSRGQVNDYGYTF
-,TRBJ2-5,TRBD1,TRBV7-2,TGTGCCAGCGGATCATACAGGGGCCCAGAGACCCAGTACTTC,CASGSYRGPETQYF
-,TRBJ2-3,-,TRBV20-1,TGCAGTGCTAGATTAGCAGATACGCAGTATTTT,CSARLADTQYF
once,TRBJ1-1,-,TRBV18,TGTGCCAGCTCCGCCACCCCGGGGGGCACTGAAGCTTTCTTT,CASSATPGGTEAFF
-,TRBJ1-2,-,TRBV7-9,TGTGCCAGCAGCAATACTTCCCCCCATGGCTACACCTTC,CASSNTSPHGYTF
-,TRBJ2-3,TRBD2,TRBV2,TGTGCCAGCAGTCTAGCGGGTAGCACAGATACGCAGTATTTT,CASSLAGSTDTQYF
-,TRBJ2-6,-,TRBV29-1,TGCAGCGCTCCGGTCGGTGGAGCTGGGGCCAACGTCCTGACTTTC,CSAPVGGAGANVLTF
-,TRBJ2-7,-,TRBV19,TGTGCCAGTTCACCGGGAGTCCCTCTCAACGAGCAGTACTTC,CASSPGVPLNEQYF
-,TRBJ1-1,-,TRBV7-6,TGTGCCAGCAGCTTTGACTCAGGGGACACTGAAGCTTTCTTT,CASSFDSGDTEAFF
once,TRBJ2-7,TRBD1,TRBV15,TGTGCCACCAGCGGCATCTTTGGACAGGGATCCTACGAGCAGTACTTC,CATSGIFGQGSYEQYF
-,TRBJ2-3,TRBD2,TRBV6-6,TGTGCCAGCAGTTACAATCTAGCGGGGACCACAGATACGCAGTATTTT,CASSYNLAGTTDTQYF
-,TRBJ1-1,-,TRBV3-1/TRBV3-2,TGTGCCAGCAGCCCCAGGGTAGGCACTGAAGCTTTCTTT,CASSPRVGTEAFF
-,TRBJ1-2,-,TRBV4-1,TGCGCCAGCAGCCCTCCTACTGACACATACTATGGCTACACCTTC,CASSPPTDTYYGYTF
-,TRBJ2-1,-,TRBV28,TGTGCCAGCTATCGAGGGAATGAGCAGTTCTTC,CASYRGNEQFF
once,TRBJ1-1,-,TRBV19,TGTGCCAGTAGTCCCAACAGGGCCATGAACACTGAAGCTTTCTTT,CASSPNRAMNTEAFF